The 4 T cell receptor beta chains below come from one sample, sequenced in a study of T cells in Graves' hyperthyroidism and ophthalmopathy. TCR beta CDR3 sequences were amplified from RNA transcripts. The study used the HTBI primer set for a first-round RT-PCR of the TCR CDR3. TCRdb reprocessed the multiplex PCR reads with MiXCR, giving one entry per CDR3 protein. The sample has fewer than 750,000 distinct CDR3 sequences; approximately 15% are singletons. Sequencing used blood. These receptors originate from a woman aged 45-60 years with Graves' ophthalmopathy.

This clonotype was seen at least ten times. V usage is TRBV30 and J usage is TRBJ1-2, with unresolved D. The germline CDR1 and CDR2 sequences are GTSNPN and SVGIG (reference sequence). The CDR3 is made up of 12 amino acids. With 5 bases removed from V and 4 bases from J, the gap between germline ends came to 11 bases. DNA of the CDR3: TGTGCCTGGGGCAGACAAACCTATGGCTACACCTTC. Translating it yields CAWGRQTYGYTF. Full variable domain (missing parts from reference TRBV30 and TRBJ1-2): SQTIHQWPATLVQPVGSPLSLECTVEGTSNPNLYWYRQAAGRGLQLLFYSVGIGQISSEVPQNLSASRPQDRQFILSSKKLLLSDSGFYLCAWGRQTYGYTFGSGTRLTVV.

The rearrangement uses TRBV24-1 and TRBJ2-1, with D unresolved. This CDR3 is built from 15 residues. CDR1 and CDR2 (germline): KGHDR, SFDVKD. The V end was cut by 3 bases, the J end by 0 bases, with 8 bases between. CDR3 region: CATSDVASSYNEQFF. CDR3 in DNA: TGTGCCACCAGTGATGTGGCGAGCTCCTACAATGAGCAGTTCTTC.

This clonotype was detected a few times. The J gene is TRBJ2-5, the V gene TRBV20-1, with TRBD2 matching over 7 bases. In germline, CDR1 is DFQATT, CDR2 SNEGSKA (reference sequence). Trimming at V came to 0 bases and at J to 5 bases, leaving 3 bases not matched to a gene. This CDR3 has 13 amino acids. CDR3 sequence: CSAREGSGETQYF. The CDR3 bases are TGCAGTGCTAGAGAAGGTAGCGGGGAGACCCAGTACTTC.

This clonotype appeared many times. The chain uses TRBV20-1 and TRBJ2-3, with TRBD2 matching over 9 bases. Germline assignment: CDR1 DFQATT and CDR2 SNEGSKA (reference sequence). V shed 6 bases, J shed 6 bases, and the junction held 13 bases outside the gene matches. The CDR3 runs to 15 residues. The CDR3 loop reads CSAPKAGGSGDTQYF. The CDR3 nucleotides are TGCAGTGCCCCTAAAGCGGGAGGTTCCGGGGATACGCAGTATTTT.